This T cell receptor beta chain was documented in a study of blood T cell repertoires in COVID-19. Across the whole study: Cohort 3 donors were reported recovered after two negative PCRs, clearance, or symptom resolution. Samples came from the United States, Italy and Spain, spanning acute and convalescent COVID-19.

Recruits, aged roughly 18 to 95 years, lived in approximately 26 US areas. Participants' reported clinical history set cohort assignment. Sequencing was performed with immunoSEQ multiplex PCR; in TCRdb, only in-frame clones are kept and a portion is missing. The sample contains some 330,000 clones, more than 70% of which appear only once. The germline CDR1 and CDR2 sequences are SGHDT and YYEEEE. The junction had 8 bases not matched to a gene; V was cut back by 0 bases and J by 5 bases. The CDR3 has 16 residues. The TCR was taken from a man aged 40-49 years in a cohort exposed to, infected with or recovered from COVID-19 (not recorded which). The chain employs TRBV5-6 and TRBJ2-5, with 9 bases aligning to TRBD2. The source material was PBMCs or T cells enriched from blood (not recorded which). The CDR3 DNA sequence: TGTGCCAGCAGCTTGGCTCGACTAGCGGTGTGGGAGACCCAGTACTTC. Its translation: CASSLARLAVWETQYF.